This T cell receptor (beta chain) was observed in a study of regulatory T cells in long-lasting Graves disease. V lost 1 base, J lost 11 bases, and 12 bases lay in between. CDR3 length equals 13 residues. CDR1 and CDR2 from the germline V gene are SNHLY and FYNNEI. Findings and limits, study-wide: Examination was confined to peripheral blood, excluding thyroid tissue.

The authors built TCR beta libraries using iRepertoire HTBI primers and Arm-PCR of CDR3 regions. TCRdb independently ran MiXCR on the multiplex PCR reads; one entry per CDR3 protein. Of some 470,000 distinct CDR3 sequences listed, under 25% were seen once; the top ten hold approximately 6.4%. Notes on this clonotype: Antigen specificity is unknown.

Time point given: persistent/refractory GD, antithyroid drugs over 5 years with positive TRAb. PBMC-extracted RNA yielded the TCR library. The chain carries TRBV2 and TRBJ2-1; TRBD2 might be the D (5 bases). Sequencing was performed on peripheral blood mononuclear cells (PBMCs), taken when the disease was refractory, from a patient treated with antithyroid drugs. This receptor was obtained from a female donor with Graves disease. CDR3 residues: CASSEEESGQQFF. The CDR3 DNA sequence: TGTGCCAGCAGTGAAGAGGAGAGCGGACAGCAGTTCTTC. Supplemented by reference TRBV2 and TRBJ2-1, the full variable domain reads EPEVTQTPSHQVTQMGQEVILRCVPISNHLYFYWYRQILGQKVEFLVSFYNNEISEKSEIFDDQFSVERPDGSNFTLKIRSTKLEDSAMYFCASSEEESGQQFFGPGTRLTVL.